One TCR beta chain is described in this entry. The sample comes from a study of blood T cell repertoires in COVID-19. The wider study: From T cells, B-cell-depleted T cells, or PBMCs came the material, which was cDNA or gDNA.

In the authors' workflow: Researchers report that nucleated cell counts were estimated from reference gene primer amplification. Some clones are missing from TCRdb's copy, which holds only in-frame ones; the method was immunoSEQ multiplex PCR. Clone size and V and J calls were adopted from that table, with D and trimming inferred from the DNA. The table has 150,000 to 200,000 clones, approximately 83% seen once; the top ten hold about 8.6%. Germline V gives CDR1 SGHDN, CDR2 FVKESK. The junction had 8 bases not matched to a gene; V was cut back by 3 bases and J by 3 bases. This CDR3 region has 15 residues.

The V gene is TRBV14, the J gene TRBJ2-7; 7 bases are shared with TRBD2. Sequencing used peripheral blood. The clonotype was recovered from a man aged 50-60 years with active or convalescent COVID-19. The CDR3: CASSHPFGGDYEQYF. CDR3 in DNA: TGTGCCAGCAGCCATCCCTTTGGGGGGGACTACGAGCAGTACTTC.